The 26 T cell receptor beta chains listed next were all sequenced from one sample in a study of metastatic and nonmetastatic thyroid tumors. Until they underwent thyroid surgery, no patient had received any treatment. TCRdb re-called clones from the PCR reads using MiXCR. The sample carries approximately 20,000 clones, about 19% recorded once. The source material was tumor tissue. Source of these receptors: a female donor with papillary thyroid cancer or a benign thyroid nodule (not recorded which). Some clones in this sample may be carry-over from other donors' samples.

The V call is TRBV5-6, the J call TRBJ2-7; tentative D call: TRBD1 (5 bases). Trimming pared 2 bases from V and 2 bases from J, leaving 17 bases between. This CDR3 spans 16 amino acids. Looked up from germline, CDR1 is SGHDT and CDR2 is YYEEEE. CDR3 DNA sequence: TGTGCCAGCAGCTTAGTGGGCGACAGCCTCACCTACGAGCAGTACTTC. Protein product: CASSLVGDSLTYEQYF.

The table lists this clone with many counts. V is TRBV6-1 and J is TRBJ2-5; 8 bases are a match to TRBD2. V was clipped by 3 bases and J by 0 bases; unmatched bases: 12. The germline gives CDR1 MNHNS, CDR2 SASEGT. This CDR3 comprises 18 residues. As DNA, the CDR3 is TGTGCCAGCAGTGACTCGGGAGGTAGCGGGGAGTACCAAGAGACCCAGTACTTC. Its translation is CASSDSGGSGEYQETQYF.

This clone was recorded at least ten times. This chain connects TRBV27 to TRBJ1-2, with TRBD1 as a possible D gene (6 bases). Germline V gives CDR1 MNHEY, CDR2 SMNVEV (reference sequence). Between the trimmed V and J ends, which lost 8 bases and 8 bases, there was a span of 18 bases. The CDR3 sequence is 13 residues long. DNA of the CDR3: TGTGCCAGCCGGGTGGGGGCTTTTGGGGGCTACACCTTC. Translated: CASRVGAFGGYTF.

The chain uses TRBV20-1 and TRBJ2-7, with 10 positions matching TRBD2. This CDR3 region has 15 residues. Germline CDR1 reads DFQATT; CDR2 reads SNEGSKA (reference sequence). V was pared by 0 bases and J by 2 bases, with 4 bases of the junction left unmatched. The CDR3 bases are TGCAGTGCTAGAGAGGGGACTAGCGACCCCTACGAGCAGTACTTC. Translating gives CSAREGTSDPYEQYF.

This clone showed up many times. The chain recombines TRBV20-1 with TRBJ2-1; 8 bases are a match to TRBD2. V lost 6 bases, J lost 8 bases, and 9 bases stayed unmatched. There are 13 residues in the CDR3. The germline V gene encodes CDR1 DFQATT and CDR2 SNEGSKA (reference sequence). This CDR3 is CSARQAGVYEQFF. In DNA form, the CDR3 reads TGCAGTGCACGGCAAGCGGGAGTATATGAGCAGTTCTTC.

The table lists this clone with many counts. The J gene is TRBJ1-4, the V gene TRBV20-1, with 7 nucleotides matching TRBD1. This CDR3 has 17 residues. From germline, CDR1 is DFQATT and CDR2 SNEGSKA (reference sequence). The CDR3 region is CTAVRGLGGTTNEKLFF. The CDR3 DNA is TGCACCGCAGTCAGGGGGTTGGGAGGGACAACTAATGAAAAACTGTTTTTT.

This clone was seen many times. It may be a read error: a sequence one base away is much more abundant. The chain employs TRBV5-8 and TRBJ1-2; D call uncertain. V lost 0 bases to trimming and J lost 0 bases, with 9 bases between them. Per germline, CDR1 SGHTS and CDR2 YDEGEE. The length of the CDR3 is 15 residues. The CDR3 DNA follows: TGTGCCAGCAGCTTGGGACGGCGCTCTAACTATGGCTACACCTTC. Residues: CASSLGRRSNYGYTF.

The CDR3 here is CASSSGNTEAFF. As DNA, the CDR3 is TGTGCCAGCAGCTCAGGGAACACTGAAGCTTTCTTT. V and J are TRBV11-2 and TRBJ1-1; D is uncertain. The CDR3 sequence is 12 residues long. Per the germline V gene, CDR1 is SGHAT and CDR2 is FQNNGV. Trimming left V 4 bases short and J 1 base short, with 4 bases between.

This clone showed up many times. This chain links TRBV28 with TRBJ2-7; D assignment may be TRBD1 or TRBD2 (5 bases each). The germline V gene has CDR1 MDHEN and CDR2 SYDVKM. V shed 3 bases and J shed 5 bases, with 20 bases lying between them. The CDR3 is made up of 16 amino acids. The CDR3 is CASSLVGFRDPNEQYF. The CDR3 bases are TGTGCCAGCAGTTTGGTGGGATTCAGGGACCCTAACGAGCAGTACTTC.

This clone was picked up a small number of times. J is TRBJ1-6 and V is TRBV6-4; D is perhaps TRBD1 (6 bases). The germline V gene encodes CDR1 MRHNA and CDR2 SNTAGT. The V end lost 11 bases, the J end lost 1 base, and 9 bases lay between the germline ends. The CDR3 length is 13 residues. CDR3 in DNA: TGTGCCGAAGGGGGGTCCTATAATTCACCCCTCCACTTT. It translates to CAEGGSYNSPLHF.

CDR3 coding DNA: TGTGCCAGCAGCGTAGTGGGGGGCGCCTACAATGAGCAGTTCTTC. It encodes CASSVVGGAYNEQFF. This chain uses TRBV9 with TRBJ2-1; D assignment may be TRBD1 or TRBD2 (6 bases each). Trimming pared 0 bases from V and 2 bases from J, leaving 9 bases between. This CDR3 contains 15 residues. CDR1 and CDR2 from the germline V gene are SGDLS and YYNGEE.

Remarks on this clone: Since a much larger clone is just one base distant, this may be a read error. This chain's CDR3 is CSASGHPDSEKLFF. CDR3 DNA: TGCAGTGCTAGCGGACACCCCGATAGTGAAAAACTGTTTTTT. The chain joins TRBV20-1 to TRBJ1-4, with TRBD1 as a possible D gene (5 bases). Trimming removed 3 bases at V and 7 bases at J, with 15 bases between. The CDR3 spans 14 residues. Germline V gene sequence: CDR1 DFQATT, CDR2 SNEGSKA (reference sequence).

There are many counts of this clone. The chain uses TRBV30 and TRBJ2-1; 7 positions agree with TRBD1. The length of the CDR3 is 14 residues. Per the germline V gene, CDR1 is GTSNPN and CDR2 is SVGIG (reference sequence). V was pared by 3 bases and J by 2 bases, with 4 bases of the junction left unmatched. The DNA of the CDR3 is TGTGCCTGGAGGAAAACAGGGGCCTACAATGAGCAGTTCTTC. Protein: CAWRKTGAYNEQFF. Variable domain in full (rest from reference TRBV30 and TRBJ2-1): SQTIHQWPATLVQPVGSPLSLECTVEGTSNPNLYWYRQAAGRGLQLLFYSVGIGQISSEVPQNLSASRPQDRQFILSSKKLLLSDSGFYLCAWRKTGAYNEQFFGPGTRLTVL.

This clone appeared a few times. V and J are TRBV6-1 and TRBJ2-7; 10 bases agree with TRBD2. Germline CDR1 MNHNS, CDR2 SASEGT. After removal of 5 bases from V and 5 bases from J, the junction contained 6 bases not matched to a gene. The length of the CDR3 is 14 residues. CDR3 in amino acids: CASSITSGTDEQYF. CDR3 sequence (DNA): TGTGCCAGCAGTATTACTAGCGGGACCGACGAGCAGTACTTC.

This clone was recorded at least ten times. This may be a read error, as it is one base from a much larger clone. Other DNA variants within this sample encode the same CDR3. This chain links TRBV9 with TRBJ2-7; 9 bases align to TRBD1. The CDR3 length is 16 residues. Germline V lookup: CDR1 SGDLS, CDR2 YYNGEE. Trimming took 4 bases from V and 4 from J; bases not matched to a gene: 12. DNA for the CDR3: TGTGCCAGCAGCTCGGGACAGGGATTTGGGGTTTACGAGCAGTACTTC. Translation gives CASSSGQGFGVYEQYF.

This clone was observed a few times. The genes are TRBV6-1 and TRBJ1-6; maybe TRBD1 (5 bases). Germline V gene lookup returns CDR1 MNHNS and CDR2 SASEGT. V was pared by 3 bases and J by 7 bases, with 7 bases between. CDR3 length equals 13 residues. CDR3 in DNA: TGTGCCAGCAGTGACAGGGAAAATTCACCCCTCCACTTT. This codes for CASSDRENSPLHF.

J is TRBJ2-7 and V is TRBV7-2, with 9 bases fitting TRBD2. Germline lookup yields CDR1 SGHTA and CDR2 FQGNSA. The CDR3 length is 15 residues. The ends lost 1 base at V and 6 bases at J; junction bases unmatched: 7. CDR3 nucleotides: TGTGCCAGCAGCTTAGAATTAGCGGGAGATGGCGAGCAGTACTTC. This codes for CASSLELAGDGEQYF.

In its sample, this clone was seen a few times. The chain combines TRBV19 with TRBJ2-1; 15 nucleotides line up with TRBD2. Germline V gene data show CDR1 as LNHDA and CDR2 as SQIVND (reference sequence). With V trimmed by 8 bases and J by 10 bases, 6 bases remained unmatched. The CDR3 spans 14 residues. The CDR3 region has the DNA TGTGCCAGTGGACTAGCGGGAGGGTCGCAAGAGCAGTTCTTC. Protein sequence: CASGLAGGSQEQFF.

This clone was detected many times. The V call is TRBV6-1, the J call TRBJ2-2; 10 bases line up with TRBD1. CDR1 is MNHNS and CDR2 is SASEGT in the germline V gene. The CDR3 is made up of 13 amino acids. With V trimmed by 6 bases and J by 6 bases, 1 base remained unmatched. The CDR3 loop is CASSGTGAGELFF. The CDR3 region has the DNA TGTGCCAGCAGCGGGACAGGGGCCGGGGAGCTGTTTTTT.

V and J are TRBV6-1 and TRBJ1-6, with TRBD1 matching over 7 bases. Unmatched junction bases numbered 7, after V lost 5 bases and J lost 9 bases. The CDR3 covers 14 residues. Germline V gene data show CDR1 as MNHNS and CDR2 as SASEGT. CDR3 coding DNA: TGTGCCAGCAGTACCACAGGGGCGGGTTCACCCCTCCACTTT. Translated: CASSTTGAGSPLHF.

Points on this clone: Since a much larger clone is just one base distant, this may be a read error. No conserved phenylalanine or tryptophan is present at the end of the CDR3, so a read error is the likely explanation. The chain carries TRBV27 and TRBJ1-2; TRBD1 aligns across 11 bases. There are 14 residues in the CDR3. Germline V gives CDR1 MNHEY, CDR2 SMNVEV (reference sequence). V lost 5 bases and J lost 8; bases outside the gene matches: 7. The CDR3 DNA is TGTGCCAGCAGTCAGGACAGGGGGCTTCGCGGCTACACCCTC. Translation: CASSQDRGLRGYTL.

Details on this clone: This may be a read error: a much more frequent sequence differs by one nucleotide. In DNA form, the CDR3 reads TGTGCCGGCAGCGCCTTCGGACAGGTCCCCTACGAGCAGTACTTC. As protein: CAGSAFGQVPYEQYF. The V gene is TRBV9, the J gene TRBJ2-7; 7 bases line up with TRBD1. The CDR3 runs to 15 residues. Germline V gene data show CDR1 as SGDLS and CDR2 as YYNGEE.

This clone was found many times. The chain employs TRBV28 and TRBJ1-3, with 7 positions matching TRBD1. This CDR3 is built from 14 residues. V shed 5 bases and J 3 bases; nucleotides not matched to a gene: 4. The germline CDR1 and CDR2 sequences are MDHEN and SYDVKM. DNA for the CDR3: TGTGCCAGCAGTCTCGGGACAGTTGGAAACACCATATATTTT. Translating it yields CASSLGTVGNTIYF.

This clone was picked up many times. CDR3 sequence: CSASSSGRYNEQFF. The CDR3 bases are TGCAGTGCTAGTTCTAGCGGGAGGTACAATGAGCAGTTCTTC. The chain employs TRBV20-1 and TRBJ2-1; 11 nucleotides line up with TRBD2. V was pared by 3 bases and J by 4 bases, with 2 bases of the junction left unmatched. The CDR3 sequence is 14 residues long. The germline V gene has CDR1 DFQATT and CDR2 SNEGSKA (reference sequence).

This clone counts as medium-sized (0.01 to 0.1%). The chain uses TRBV6-1 and TRBJ1-2, with D possibly being TRBD1 (6 bases). V lost 6 bases to trimming and J lost 5 bases, with 13 bases between them. The CDR3 sequence is 13 residues long. Per germline, CDR1 MNHNS and CDR2 SASEGT. CDR3 amino acids: CASSPYREYGYTF. The DNA for the CDR3 is TGTGCCAGCAGCCCTTACAGGGAGTATGGCTACACCTTC.

This clone was detected ten times or more. The chain uses TRBV12-3 or TRBV12-4 and TRBJ1-2; D is possibly TRBD1 (5 bases). The CDR3 has 13 amino acids. V was clipped by 6 bases and J by 6 bases, with 14 bases between them. Here the CDR3 DNA reads TGTGCCAGCAGCCCTGACAGTGCCAATGGCTACACCTTC. Translating gives CASSPDSANGYTF.